These T cell receptor beta chains were read from a single sample in a study of shared clonotypes between healthy human individuals. The table came from immunoSEQ multiplex PCR; TCRdb's copy has only in-frame clones and leaves some out. This sample has about 480,000 clones, with 75% to 80% found just once. The sequenced sample was PBMCs. Source of these receptors: a woman aged 40 to 50 in good health. Some clones in this sample may be carry-over from other donors' samples. CDR3s include the opening cysteine and the closing phenylalanine or tryptophan. The order of the fields is V gene, J gene, D gene, clone size, CDR3 DNA, CDR3 protein. A D gene is named only where the DNA matches it firmly. Where a row states a size, it is once, few, many or the class of an expanded clone; other rows omit it.

TRBV19,TRBJ2-1,TRBD2,few,TGTGCCAGTAGTAGGACTAGCCGAAAATCCTACAATGAGCAGTTCTTC,CASSRTSRKSYNEQFF
TRBV15,TRBJ2-3,TRBD2,.,TGTGCCACCAGCAGAGTCGCTAGCGGGGTCACAGATACGCAGTATTTT,CATSRVASGVTDTQYF
TRBV6-4,TRBJ2-3,TRBD1,.,TGTGCCAGCAGGACGGGGACAGGGCCAACAGATACGCAGTATTTT,CASRTGTGPTDTQYF
TRBV10-2,TRBJ1-1,TRBD1,few,TGCGCCACCCGGGACAGGGGCCTAATGAACACTGAAGCTTTCTTT,CATRDRGLMNTEAFF
TRBV5-6,TRBJ2-7,TRBD2,once,TGTGCCAGCAGCTTCACGGGGAGGGTGTACGAGCAGTACTTC,CASSFTGRVYEQYF
TRBV7-9,TRBJ1-4,.,.,TGTGCCAGCAGCTTAGTAGAAGCTAATGAAAAACTGTTTTTT,CASSLVEANEKLFF
TRBV5-1,TRBJ2-1,.,.,TGCGCCAGCAGCTTGGCGTCGGGAGAAGGGGATGAGCAGTTCTTC,CASSLASGEGDEQFF
TRBV29-1,TRBJ2-2,.,.,TGCAGCGTTGAACCGGGGGCTGGGGAGCTGTTTTTT,CSVEPGAGELFF
TRBV18,TRBJ2-7,.,.,TGTGCCAGCTCACCAACCCGGGGCTCCTACGAGCAGTACTTC,CASSPTRGSYEQYF
TRBV15,TRBJ2-7,TRBD1,.,TGTGCCACCAGCAGAGACCCCCCTACAGGGGGCGAGAACTACGAGCAGTACTTC,CATSRDPPTGGENYEQYF
TRBV4-1,TRBJ2-7,TRBD1,.,TGCGCCAGCAGCCTTGGACAGGGCCTCTACGAGCAGTACTTC,CASSLGQGLYEQYF
TRBV30,TRBJ2-7,.,.,TGTGCCTGGAGTGGAGGGGCCTCCGAGCAGTACTTC,CAWSGGASEQYF
TRBV29-1,TRBJ2-1,TRBD2,once,TGCAGCGTTGAACTCGCTAGCGGGGAGCATTACAATGAGCAGTTCTTC,CSVELASGEHYNEQFF
TRBV2,TRBJ2-7,TRBD2,once,TGTGCCAGCAGGGGACTAGCGGGAGCGAGGGGATACGAGCAGTACTTC,CASRGLAGARGYEQYF
TRBV11-2,TRBJ1-3,TRBD1,.,TGTGCCAGCAGCCCCCGGACAGGGAGCGAGGGAAACACCATATATTTT,CASSPRTGSEGNTIYF
TRBV19,TRBJ1-2,.,.,TGTGCCAGTAGTACCCCTAACTATGGCTACACCTTC,CASSTPNYGYTF
TRBV6-5,TRBJ2-2,.,.,TGTGCCAGCAGTTACGGGTTCGGCACCGGGGAGCTGTTTTTT,CASSYGFGTGELFF
TRBV19,TRBJ2-7,.,.,TGTGCCAGTAGTATGGCATCCTACGAGCAGTACTTC,CASSMASYEQYF
TRBV2,TRBJ1-3,TRBD1,.,TGTGCCAGCAGTGAATTAGGGACAGGGTTTGGAAACACCATATATTTT,CASSELGTGFGNTIYF
TRBV18,TRBJ2-1,TRBD1,.,TGTGCCAGCTCACCCTCAACCGGGACAGTAGGTGAGCAGTTCTTC,CASSPSTGTVGEQFF
TRBV9,TRBJ2-7,TRBD2,once,TGTGCCAGCAGCGGCGCTAGCGGCAGCTCCTACGAGCAGTACTTC,CASSGASGSSYEQYF
TRBV4-1,TRBJ2-3,.,.,TGCGCCAGCAGACGCAGCCTCACAGATACGCAGTATTTT,CASRRSLTDTQYF
TRBV6-1,TRBJ1-5,.,.,TGTGCCAGCAGTGAGGTGGGGGGTTTGGGCAATCAGCCCCAGCATTTT,CASSEVGGLGNQPQHF
TRBV27,TRBJ2-7,TRBD1,.,TGTGCCAGCAGTCCCCTCTACAGGGGAAGGAGGGAGCAGTACTTC,CASSPLYRGRREQYF
TRBV19,TRBJ1-5,.,.,TGTGCCAGTACACAGGGTGTGAGCGATCAGCCCCAGCATTTT,CASTQGVSDQPQHF
TRBV28,TRBJ1-4,TRBD1,.,TGTGCCACCCTGGGGGACAGGGTTGGTGAAAAACTGTTTTTT,CATLGDRVGEKLFF